This TCR beta chain was obtained from a study of T cells after yellow fever vaccination. TCRdb used MiXCR to reprocess the 5' RACE reads, holding one entry per CDR3 protein. The sample has approximately 340,000 distinct CDR3 sequences, roughly 8.7% seen once; the top ten hold approximately 19%. Findings and limits, study-wide: Clonotypes appearing in both CD4 and CD8 compartments existed, and their share was small.

Worth noting for this clonotype: Its antigen is unknown.

This sample comprised PBMCs, obtained on the day of the first yellow fever vaccination. This TCR was recovered from a man younger than 30 who received the YFV17D yellow fever vaccine.

CDR3 sequence reads: CASSSLPGQSSYEQYF. CDR3 nucleotides: TGTGCCAGTAGTAGTCTTCCGGGACAGAGCTCCTACGAGCAGTACTTC. V is TRBV19 and J is TRBJ2-7; 7 nucleotides agree with TRBD1. Germline V lookup: CDR1 LNHDA, CDR2 SQIVND (reference sequence). This CDR3 spans 16 amino acids. Trimming cost V 4 bases and J 0 bases; bases outside gene matches: 9.